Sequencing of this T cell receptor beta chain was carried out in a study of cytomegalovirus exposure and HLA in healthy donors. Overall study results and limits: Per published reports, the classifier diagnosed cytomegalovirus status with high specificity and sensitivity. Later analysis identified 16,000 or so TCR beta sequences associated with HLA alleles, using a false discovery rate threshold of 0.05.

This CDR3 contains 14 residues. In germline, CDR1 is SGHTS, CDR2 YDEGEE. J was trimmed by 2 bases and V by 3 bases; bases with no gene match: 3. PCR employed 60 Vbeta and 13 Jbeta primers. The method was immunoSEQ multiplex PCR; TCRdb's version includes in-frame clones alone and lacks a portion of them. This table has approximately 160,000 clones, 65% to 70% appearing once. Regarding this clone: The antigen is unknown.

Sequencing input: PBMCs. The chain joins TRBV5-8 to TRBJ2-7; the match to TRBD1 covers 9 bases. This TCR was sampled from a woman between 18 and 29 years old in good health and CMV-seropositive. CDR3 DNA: TGTGCCAGCAGCTGGGACAGGGTTACCTACGAGCAGTACTTC. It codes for CASSWDRVTYEQYF.